The 27 T cell receptor beta chains presented below share a single source sample, sequenced in a study of PD-1 blockade in classical Hodgkin lymphoma. No patient escaped relapse after autologous stem cell transplantation, and brentuximab vedotin exposure varied. Sequenced by immunoSEQ multiplex PCR; TCRdb stores in-frame clones only, minus some. Of about 97,000 clones listed, over 70% are singletons. Sequenced material: peripheral blood mononuclear cells (PBMCs), taken at baseline. Receptor source: a human donor with classical Hodgkin lymphoma.

This chain joins TRBV19 and TRBJ2-3; TRBD2 matches at 9 bases. The V and J ends lost 7 bases and 2 bases, in that order; junction bases with no gene match: 10. CDR3 size: 16 residues. Germline V CDR1 and CDR2: LNHDA, SQIVND (reference sequence). The CDR3 DNA is TGTGCCAGTATTGGTGGAGCGGGAGGATTCACAGATACGCAGTATTTT. It encodes CASIGGAGGFTDTQYF.

This clone was seen more than once but under ten times. This chain links TRBV15 with TRBJ1-3; 7 bases line up with TRBD1. CDR3 size: 15 residues. Trimming at V came to 3 bases and at J to 4 bases, leaving 6 bases not matched to a gene. From germline, CDR1 is LNHNV and CDR2 YYDKDF (reference sequence). The CDR3 loop is CATSRDRNNGNTIYF. The CDR3, as DNA: TGTGCCACCAGCAGGGACAGGAATAACGGAAACACCATATATTTT.

The gene calls are TRBV5-4 and TRBJ2-3; possible D gene TRBD1, 6 bases. The CDR3 length is 14 residues. Germline lookup yields CDR1 SGHNT and CDR2 YYREEE (reference sequence). Deletions cut 2 bases from V and 6 bases from J, with 13 bases between. The CDR3, as DNA: TGTGCCAGCAGCTTAGGGCAGGGGTTTGATACGCAGTATTTT. This encodes CASSLGQGFDTQYF.

V is TRBV11-3 and J is TRBJ2-7; 9 bases are a match to TRBD2. There are 14 residues in the CDR3. Germline CDR1 SGHNT, CDR2 YENEEA. With V trimmed by 5 bases and J by 5 bases, 7 bases remained unmatched. The CDR3 spells CASSASGTSHEQYF. The CDR3 nucleotides read TGTGCCAGCAGCGCCTCCGGGACTAGCCACGAGCAGTACTTC.

V is TRBV5-4 and J is TRBJ1-5, with D maybe TRBD1 (5 bases). Trimming left V 4 bases short and J 5 bases short, with 19 bases between. This CDR3 has 16 amino acids. Germline assignment: CDR1 SGHNT and CDR2 YYREEE (reference sequence). The CDR3 DNA is TGTGCCAGCAGCCAAGCCGGAGGGGACGGGTATCAGCCCCAGCATTTT. Amino acid sequence: CASSQAGGDGYQPQHF.

The V call is TRBV6-1, the J call TRBJ2-1; unclear D gene. The CDR3 is 15 residues long. Trimming stripped 3 bases from V and 3 bases from J, with 12 bases between. From germline, CDR1 is MNHNS and CDR2 SASEGT. CDR3 bases: TGTGCCAGCAGTGAGAGGTGGCAGAGCTACAATGAGCAGTTCTTC. It yields the protein CASSERWQSYNEQFF.

This clone has ten or more counts. The chain is built from TRBV6-6 and TRBJ1-1, with D unresolved. The germline CDR1 and CDR2 sequences are MNHNY and SVGAGI (reference sequence). V shed 2 bases and J shed 5 bases, with 9 bases lying between them. CDR3 length: 13 residues. This CDR3 reads CASSYTGSTEAFF. In nucleotides, the CDR3 is TGTGCCAGCAGTTACACCGGGAGTACTGAAGCTTTCTTT.

The chain joins TRBV28 to TRBJ1-2, with a tentative D call TRBD1 (5 bases). Germline V gene lookup returns CDR1 MDHEN and CDR2 SYDVKM. This CDR3 is 12 amino acids long. The V gene lost 2 bases and the J gene lost 7 bases, with 8 bases spanning the gap. CDR3 DNA: TGTGCCAGCAGTTTAATTGGGGCTGGCTACACCTTC. It yields the protein CASSLIGAGYTF.

This chain uses TRBV4-2 with TRBJ1-2; D is ambiguous. Per germline, CDR1 LGHNA and CDR2 YNFKEQ. This CDR3 contains 11 residues. The ends were cut back, 5 bases at V and 8 bases at J, with 9 bases in the middle. For the CDR3, the DNA is TGTGCCAGCAGCGGGCGAAGAGGCTACACCTTC. Translation gives CASSGRRGYTF.

This sequence joins TRBV6-1 and TRBJ1-4; TRBD1 might be the D (6 bases). Trimming stripped 4 bases from V and 4 bases from J, with 13 bases between. The CDR3 is 15 amino acids. Germline CDR1 is MNHNS and CDR2 is SASEGT. The CDR3 DNA reads TGTGCCAGCAGTGCACAGGGAGGAGTTAATGAAAAACTGTTTTTT. Encoded protein: CASSAQGGVNEKLFF.

This chain joins TRBV7-6 and TRBJ2-7, with 7 bases lining up with TRBD2. J lost 6 bases, V lost 5 bases, and 13 bases had no gene match. The CDR3 consists of 15 residues. Germline-derived CDR1 and CDR2 are SGHVS and FNYEAQ. The CDR3 loop reads CASSGPGRESSEQYF. For the CDR3, the DNA is TGTGCCAGCAGCGGCCCAGGGCGGGAGTCGTCCGAGCAGTACTTC.

This chain uses TRBV9 with TRBJ2-6; no firm D call. Trimming removed 3 bases from V and 6 bases from J, with 10 bases in between. CDR1 and CDR2 (germline): SGDLS, YYNGEE. The CDR3 consists of 14 residues. The DNA for the CDR3 is TGTGCCAGCAGCGCAACCGGCCAGGCCAACGTCCTGACTTTC. Its translation is CASSATGQANVLTF.

V gene TRBV29-1 combines with J gene TRBJ1-2; 8 bases are a match to TRBD1. Per the germline V gene, CDR1 is SQVTM and CDR2 is ANQGSEA. This CDR3 spans 15 amino acids. Trimming removed 1 base from V and 2 bases from J; junction bases left unmatched: 6. The CDR3: CSVEAPDRDNYGYTF. The DNA for the CDR3 is TGCAGCGTTGAAGCCCCGGACAGGGACAACTATGGCTACACCTTC.

Note on this clone: Other DNA sequences in the same sample also yield this CDR3. The V gene is TRBV5-1, the J gene TRBJ1-3, with D maybe TRBD1 (5 bases). Germline CDR1 and CDR2: SGHRS and YFSETQ. The CDR3 consists of 17 residues. Trimming took 4 bases from V and 5 from J, leaving 22 bases between them. CDR3 in DNA: TGCGCCAGCAGCCTCAACCTCCCAGGGATGGGAAGAAACACCATATATTTT. This translates into CASSLNLPGMGRNTIYF.

This clone appeared a few times. V gene TRBV18 combines with J gene TRBJ1-2; D is undetermined. V gave up 4 bases and J gave up 7 bases, with 13 bases separating them. This CDR3 has 13 residues. CDR1 and CDR2 (germline): KGHSH, LQKENI. CDR3 nucleotide sequence: TGTGCCAGCTCACTCCCGCTCGGGGTTGGCTACACCTTC. It codes for CASSLPLGVGYTF.

This clone was seen a few times. The genes are TRBV5-6 and TRBJ1-2, with D tentatively TRBD1 (5 bases). V dropped 9 bases and J dropped 8 bases, with 20 bases sitting between them. Germline CDR1 reads SGHDT; CDR2 reads YYEEEE. The CDR3 is 13 amino acids. CDR3 in DNA: TGTGCCATCTCTCGGGCAGGGAATTGGGGCTACACCTTC. Amino acids: CAISRAGNWGYTF.

The chain combines TRBV6-1 with TRBJ2-1; 7 bases fit TRBD2. CDR3 length: 14 amino acids. Germline trimming cut 4 bases from V and 0 bases from J; bases unmatched to any gene: 0. Germline lookup yields CDR1 MNHNS and CDR2 SASEGT. CDR3 residues: CASSASGSYNEQFF. CDR3 nucleotide sequence: TGTGCCAGCAGTGCTAGCGGCTCCTACAATGAGCAGTTCTTC.

This clone was seen once. The rearrangement links TRBV5-1 to TRBJ2-5; D gene ambiguous. The J call could be wrong; TRBJ2-7 is a better fit for the DNA end. This CDR3 is built from 14 residues. Per germline, CDR1 SGHRS and CDR2 YFSETQ. CDR3 DNA sequence: TGCGCCAGCAGTCCACTGAAGAGAGGTGACGAGCAGTACTTC. It yields the protein CASSPLKRGDEQYF.

The gene calls are TRBV10-3 and TRBJ2-7; no firm D call. V was cut by 6 bases and J by 5 bases, with 14 bases left in between. CDR3 size: 13 residues. CDR1 and CDR2 from the germline V gene are ENHRY and SYGVKD. This CDR3 is CAIRTAVGHEQYF. In nucleotides, the CDR3 is TGTGCCATCAGAACCGCAGTAGGGCACGAGCAGTACTTC.

V and J are TRBV2 and TRBJ2-6, with D perhaps matching TRBD1 (6 bases). This CDR3 comprises 14 residues. The germline V and J ends were trimmed by 9 bases and 4 bases, with 13 bases remaining between them. Germline CDR1 reads SNHLY; CDR2 reads FYNNEI. The CDR3: CARVTGIGANVLTF. The CDR3 region has the DNA TGTGCCAGAGTAACAGGGATCGGGGCCAACGTCCTGACTTTC.

This clone was detected many times. CDR3: CASSPAFGTGIFYEQYF. The CDR3 nucleotides are TGTGCCAGCAGCCCAGCTTTCGGGACAGGGATTTTCTACGAGCAGTACTTC. This chain joins TRBV7-9 and TRBJ2-7, with 9 positions matching TRBD1. The V gene's germline CDR1 is SEHNR and CDR2 FQNEAQ (reference sequence). Losses at the gene ends were 5 bases for V and 3 bases for J; bases not matched to a gene: 14. This CDR3 contains 17 residues.

This clone has just one count. The chain combines TRBV7-3 with TRBJ2-5, with 7 positions matching TRBD1. There are 13 residues in the CDR3. The V segment lost 5 bases and the J segment 3 bases; nucleotides outside the gene matches: 3. Germline loops: CDR1 SGHTA, CDR2 FQGTGA. The CDR3 spells CASSPGTEETQYF. CDR3 bases: TGTGCCAGCAGCCCCGGGACAGAAGAGACCCAGTACTTC.

The genes are TRBV28 and TRBJ1-1; D remains unclear. The CDR3 spans 13 residues. Deletions cut 1 base from V and 8 bases from J, with 11 bases between. The germline gives CDR1 MDHEN, CDR2 SYDVKM. The chain's CDR3 is CASSLLVVREAFF. Here the CDR3 DNA reads TGTGCCAGCAGTTTATTAGTTGTGAGGGAAGCTTTCTTT.

The chain links TRBV9 to TRBJ2-1, with a tentative D call TRBD2 (6 bases). This CDR3 is built from 13 residues. Trimming took 0 bases from V and 10 from J, leaving 11 bases between them. Germline loops: CDR1 SGDLS, CDR2 YYNGEE. DNA of the CDR3: TGTGCCAGCAGCGTAGGGCCGCGGGACGAGCAGTTCTTC. This translates into CASSVGPRDEQFF.

The chain is built from TRBV19 and TRBJ2-7; 11 bases match TRBD1. Germline CDR1 reads LNHDA; CDR2 reads SQIVND (reference sequence). The trim removed 4 bases at V and 3 bases at J, leaving 8 bases unmatched. This CDR3 has 16 residues. The CDR3 nucleotides are TGTGCCAGTAGTACCCGGACAGGGGGCGTACTCTACGAGCAGTACTTC. Translating gives CASSTRTGGVLYEQYF.

This clone was counted between two and nine times. CDR3 sequence: CASSYDSLLGGEQFF. Written as DNA, the CDR3 is TGTGCCAGCAGTTACGATAGTCTTCTGGGGGGTGAGCAGTTCTTC. This chain joins TRBV6-6 and TRBJ2-1, with D possibly matching TRBD2 (6 bases). Germline-derived CDR1 and CDR2 are MNHNY and SVGAGI (reference sequence). This CDR3 contains 15 residues. Trimming removed 2 bases from V and 9 bases from J, with 17 bases in between.

This rearrangement joins TRBV19 to TRBJ2-3; perhaps TRBD2 as D (7 bases). Trimming took off 4 bases at V and 5 bases at J, with 19 bases between the two ends. CDR3 length: 16 amino acids. Germline lookup yields CDR1 LNHDA and CDR2 SQIVND (reference sequence). CDR3 loop: CASSNGLDPRGDTQYF. The CDR3 DNA is TGTGCCAGTAGTAACGGACTAGACCCCAGGGGAGATACGCAGTATTTT.